The T cell receptor beta chain under discussion was sequenced for a study of cytomegalovirus exposure and HLA in healthy donors. PCR involved 60 Vbeta and 13 Jbeta primers. Method: immunoSEQ multiplex PCR; TCRdb's copy keeps in-frame clones and lacks some. The ten most abundant clones cover approximately 6.8% of a sample with roughly 110,000 clones. The germline gives CDR1 SGHTS, CDR2 YDEGEE. V lost 0 bases and J lost 6; bases outside the gene matches: 7. The CDR3 loop spans 15 amino acids. The chain carries TRBV5-8 and TRBJ2-7; 9 bases agree with TRBD1. Source material: PBMCs. The sequence was obtained from a man between 35 and 55 years old in good health and CMV-seropositive. CDR3 in amino acids: CASSLGGTGSSEQYF. CDR3 coding DNA: TGTGCCAGCAGCTTGGGAGGGACAGGGAGCTCCGAGCAGTACTTC.